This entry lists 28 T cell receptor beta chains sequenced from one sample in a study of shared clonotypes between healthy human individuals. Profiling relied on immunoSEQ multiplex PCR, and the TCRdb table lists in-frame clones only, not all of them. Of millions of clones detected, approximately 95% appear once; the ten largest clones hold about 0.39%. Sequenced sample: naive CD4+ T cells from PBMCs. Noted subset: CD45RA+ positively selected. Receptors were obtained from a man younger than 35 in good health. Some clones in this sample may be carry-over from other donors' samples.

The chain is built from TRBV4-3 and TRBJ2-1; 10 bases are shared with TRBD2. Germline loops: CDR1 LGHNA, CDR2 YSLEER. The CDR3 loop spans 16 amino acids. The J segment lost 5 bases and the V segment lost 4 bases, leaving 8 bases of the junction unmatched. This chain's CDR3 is CASSLIRTSGHNEQFF. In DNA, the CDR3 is TGCGCCAGCAGCCTCATACGGACTAGCGGCCACAATGAGCAGTTCTTC.

CDR3 amino acids: CASSPLSSGRADEQFF. CDR3 DNA: TGTGCCAGCAGCCCCCTTTCGAGCGGGAGGGCCGATGAGCAGTTCTTC. This chain links TRBV7-3 with TRBJ2-1; 10 nucleotides align to TRBD2. The CDR3 covers 16 residues. Trimming cost V 5 bases and J 8 bases; bases outside gene matches: 12. CDR1 SGHTA and CDR2 FQGTGA come from the germline V gene.

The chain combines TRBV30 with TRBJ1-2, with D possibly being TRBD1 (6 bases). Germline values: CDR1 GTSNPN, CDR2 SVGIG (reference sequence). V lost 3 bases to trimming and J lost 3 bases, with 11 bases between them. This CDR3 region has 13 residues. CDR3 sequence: CAWSRGGHYGYTF. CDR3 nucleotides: TGTGCCTGGAGCAGGGGAGGCCACTATGGCTACACCTTC.

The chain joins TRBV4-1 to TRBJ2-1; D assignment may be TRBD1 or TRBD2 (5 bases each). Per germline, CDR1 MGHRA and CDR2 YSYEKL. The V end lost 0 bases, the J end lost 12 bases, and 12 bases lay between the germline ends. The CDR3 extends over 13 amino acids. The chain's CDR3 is CASSQDGGVSQFF. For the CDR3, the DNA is TGCGCCAGCAGCCAAGATGGGGGAGTCTCGCAGTTCTTC.

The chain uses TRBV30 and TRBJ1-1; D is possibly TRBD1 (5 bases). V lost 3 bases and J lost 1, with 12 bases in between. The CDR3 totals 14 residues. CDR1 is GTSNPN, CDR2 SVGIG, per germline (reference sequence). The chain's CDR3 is CAWRVGQPNTEAFF. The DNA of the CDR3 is TGTGCCTGGAGGGTTGGACAACCGAACACTGAAGCTTTCTTT.

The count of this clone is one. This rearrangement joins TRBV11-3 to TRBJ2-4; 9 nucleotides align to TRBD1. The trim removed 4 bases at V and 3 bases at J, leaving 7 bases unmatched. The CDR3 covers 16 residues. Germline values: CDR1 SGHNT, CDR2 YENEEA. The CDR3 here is CASSSGQGNDKNIQYF. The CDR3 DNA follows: TGTGCCAGCAGCTCGGGACAGGGCAATGACAAAAACATTCAGTACTTC.

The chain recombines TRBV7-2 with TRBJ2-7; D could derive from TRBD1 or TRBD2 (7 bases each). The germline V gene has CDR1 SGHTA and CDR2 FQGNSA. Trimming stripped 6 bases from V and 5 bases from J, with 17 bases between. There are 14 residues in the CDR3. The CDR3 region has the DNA TGTGCCAGCAGAATCAGGGGGGGGACGCACGAGCAGTACTTC. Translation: CASRIRGGTHEQYF.

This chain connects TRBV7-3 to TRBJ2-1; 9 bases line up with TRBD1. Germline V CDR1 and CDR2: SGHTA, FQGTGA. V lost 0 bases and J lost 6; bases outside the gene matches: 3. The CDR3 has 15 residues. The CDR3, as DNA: TGTGCCAGCAGCTTAACGGGACAGGGAAGCAATGAGCAGTTCTTC. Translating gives CASSLTGQGSNEQFF.

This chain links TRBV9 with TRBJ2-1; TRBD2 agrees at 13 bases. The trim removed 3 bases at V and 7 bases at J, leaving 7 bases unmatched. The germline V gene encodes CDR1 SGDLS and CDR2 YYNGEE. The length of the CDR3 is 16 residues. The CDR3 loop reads CASSGLTSGRGNEQFF. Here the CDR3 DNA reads TGTGCCAGCAGCGGGCTCACTAGCGGGAGGGGAAATGAGCAGTTCTTC.

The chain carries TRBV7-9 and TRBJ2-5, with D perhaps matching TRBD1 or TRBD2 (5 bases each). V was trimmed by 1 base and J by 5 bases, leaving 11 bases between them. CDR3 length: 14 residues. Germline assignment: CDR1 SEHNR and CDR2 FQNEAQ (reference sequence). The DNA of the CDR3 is TGTGCCAGCAGCTTAGGAAGAGGGGACGAGACCCAGTACTTC. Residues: CASSLGRGDETQYF.

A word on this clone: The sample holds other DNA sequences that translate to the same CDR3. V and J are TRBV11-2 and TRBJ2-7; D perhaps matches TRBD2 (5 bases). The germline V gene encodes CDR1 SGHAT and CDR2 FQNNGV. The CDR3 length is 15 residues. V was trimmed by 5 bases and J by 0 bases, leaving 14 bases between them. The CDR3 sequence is CASSLRTGSSYEQYF. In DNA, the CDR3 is TGTGCCAGCAGCCTAAGGACGGGGAGCTCCTACGAGCAGTACTTC. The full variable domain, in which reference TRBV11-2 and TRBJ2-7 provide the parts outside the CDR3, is EAGVAQSPRYKIIEKRQSVAFWCNPISGHATLYWYQQILGQGPKLLIQFQNNGVVDDSQLPKDRFSAERLKGVDSTLKIQPAKLEDSAVYLCASSLRTGSSYEQYFGPGTRLTVT.

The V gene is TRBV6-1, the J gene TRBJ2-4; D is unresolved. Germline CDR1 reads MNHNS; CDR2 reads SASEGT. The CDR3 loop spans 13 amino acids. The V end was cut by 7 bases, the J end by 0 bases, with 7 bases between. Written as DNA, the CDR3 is TGTGCCAGCATGATCTTAGCCAAAAACATTCAGTACTTC. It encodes CASMILAKNIQYF.

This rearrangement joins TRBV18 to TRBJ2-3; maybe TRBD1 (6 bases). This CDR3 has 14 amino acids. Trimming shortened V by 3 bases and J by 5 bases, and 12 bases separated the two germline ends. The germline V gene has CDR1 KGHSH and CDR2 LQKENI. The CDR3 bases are TGTGCCAGCTCACCCACCTCAGGGGTAGATACGCAGTATTTT. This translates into CASSPTSGVDTQYF.

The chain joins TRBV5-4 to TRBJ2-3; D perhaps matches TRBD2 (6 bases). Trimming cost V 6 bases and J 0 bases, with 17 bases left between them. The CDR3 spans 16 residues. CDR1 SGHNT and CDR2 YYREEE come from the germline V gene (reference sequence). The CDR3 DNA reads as TGTGCCAGCACCAGGAAGGGCGGGGCTAGCACAGATACGCAGTATTTT. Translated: CASTRKGGASTDTQYF.

In DNA, the CDR3 is TGTGCCAGCTGTACGACTAGCGATCACAATGAGCAGTTCTTC. Translation gives CASCTTSDHNEQFF. This chain uses TRBV18 with TRBJ2-1, with 8 bases matching TRBD2. This CDR3 comprises 14 residues. The V segment lost 7 bases and the J segment 5 bases; nucleotides outside the gene matches: 7. Per the germline V gene, CDR1 is KGHSH and CDR2 is LQKENI.

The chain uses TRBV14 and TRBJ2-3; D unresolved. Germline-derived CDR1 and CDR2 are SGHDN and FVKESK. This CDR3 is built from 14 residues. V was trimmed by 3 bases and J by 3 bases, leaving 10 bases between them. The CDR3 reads CASSHGRLTDTQYF. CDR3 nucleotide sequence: TGTGCCAGCAGCCATGGGCGGTTAACAGATACGCAGTATTTT.

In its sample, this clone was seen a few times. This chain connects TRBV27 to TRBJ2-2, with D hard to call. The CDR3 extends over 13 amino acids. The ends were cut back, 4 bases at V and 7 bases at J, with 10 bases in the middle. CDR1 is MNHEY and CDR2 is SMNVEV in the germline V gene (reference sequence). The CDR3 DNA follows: TGTGCCAGCAGTTCACACCGCCTCGGGGAGCTGTTTTTT. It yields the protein CASSSHRLGELFF.

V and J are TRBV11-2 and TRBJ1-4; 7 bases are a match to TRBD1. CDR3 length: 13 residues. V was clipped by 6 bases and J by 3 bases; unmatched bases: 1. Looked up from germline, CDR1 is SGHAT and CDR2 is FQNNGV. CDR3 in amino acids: CASRGQPNEKLFF. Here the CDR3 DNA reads TGTGCCAGCAGGGGACAGCCTAATGAAAAACTGTTTTTT.

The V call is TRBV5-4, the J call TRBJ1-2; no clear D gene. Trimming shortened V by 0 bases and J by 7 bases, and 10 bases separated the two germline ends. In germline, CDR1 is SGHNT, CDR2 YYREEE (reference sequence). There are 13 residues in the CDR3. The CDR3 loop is CASSLDRGRGYTF. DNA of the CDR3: TGTGCCAGCAGCTTGGATCGTGGCCGTGGCTACACCTTC. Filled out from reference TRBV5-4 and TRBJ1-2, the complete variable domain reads ETGVTQSPTHLIKTRGQQVTLRCSSQSGHNTVSWYQQALGQGPQFIFQYYREEENGRGNFPPRFSGLQFPNYSSELNVNALELDDSALYLCASSLDRGRGYTFGSGTRLTVV.

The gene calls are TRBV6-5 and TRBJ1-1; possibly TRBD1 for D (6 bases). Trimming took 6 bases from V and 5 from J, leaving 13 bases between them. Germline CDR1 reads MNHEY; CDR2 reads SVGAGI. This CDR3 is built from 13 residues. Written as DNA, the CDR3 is TGTGCCAGCAGGCGGACCACAGGGACTGAAGCTTTCTTT. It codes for CASRRTTGTEAFF.

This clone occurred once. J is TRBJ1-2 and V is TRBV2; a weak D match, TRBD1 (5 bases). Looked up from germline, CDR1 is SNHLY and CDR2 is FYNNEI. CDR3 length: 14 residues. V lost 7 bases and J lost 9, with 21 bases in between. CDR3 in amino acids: CASINGRDFGSYTF. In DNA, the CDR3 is TGTGCCAGCATTAACGGACGGGACTTTGGGAGCTACACCTTC.

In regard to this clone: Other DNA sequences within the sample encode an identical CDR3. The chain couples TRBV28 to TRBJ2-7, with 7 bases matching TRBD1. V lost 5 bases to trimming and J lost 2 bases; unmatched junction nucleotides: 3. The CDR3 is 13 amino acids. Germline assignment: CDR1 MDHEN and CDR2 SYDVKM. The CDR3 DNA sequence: TGTGCCAGCAGTCGGGACAGCCCCTACGAGCAGTACTTC. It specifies CASSRDSPYEQYF. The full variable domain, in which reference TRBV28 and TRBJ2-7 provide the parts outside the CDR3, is DVKVTQSSRYLVKRTGEKVFLECVQDMDHENMFWYRQDPGLGLRLIYFSYDVKMKEKGDIPEGYSVSREKKERFSLILESASTNQTSMYLCASSRDSPYEQYFGPGTRLTVT.

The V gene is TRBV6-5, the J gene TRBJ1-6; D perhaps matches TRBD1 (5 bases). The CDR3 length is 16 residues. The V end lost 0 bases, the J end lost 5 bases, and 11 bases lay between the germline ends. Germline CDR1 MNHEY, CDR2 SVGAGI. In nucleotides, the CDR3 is TGTGCCAGCAGTTACTCTCAGGGATCGGATAATTCACCCCTCCACTTT. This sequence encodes CASSYSQGSDNSPLHF.

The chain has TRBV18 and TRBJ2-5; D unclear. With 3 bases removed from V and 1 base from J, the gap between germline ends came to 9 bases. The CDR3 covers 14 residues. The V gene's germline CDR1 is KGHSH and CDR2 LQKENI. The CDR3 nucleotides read TGTGCCAGCTCACCCAGGAGTCTCCAAGAGACCCAGTACTTC. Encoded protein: CASSPRSLQETQYF.

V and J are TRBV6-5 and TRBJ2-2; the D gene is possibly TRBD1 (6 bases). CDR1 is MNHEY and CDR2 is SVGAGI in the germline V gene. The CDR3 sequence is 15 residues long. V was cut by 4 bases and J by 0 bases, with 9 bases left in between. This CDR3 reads CASSFAGANTGELFF. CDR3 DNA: TGTGCCAGCAGTTTCGCAGGGGCGAACACCGGGGAGCTGTTTTTT.

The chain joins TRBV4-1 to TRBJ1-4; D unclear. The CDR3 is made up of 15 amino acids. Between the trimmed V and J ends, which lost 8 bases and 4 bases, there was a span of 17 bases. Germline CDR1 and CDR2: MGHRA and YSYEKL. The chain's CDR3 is CASGSAFARNEKLFF. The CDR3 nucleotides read TGCGCCAGCGGATCGGCTTTTGCCCGTAATGAAAAACTGTTTTTT.

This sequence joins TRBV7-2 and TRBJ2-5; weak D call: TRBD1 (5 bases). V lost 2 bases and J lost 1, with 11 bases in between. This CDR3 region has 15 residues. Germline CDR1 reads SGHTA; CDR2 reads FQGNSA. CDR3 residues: CASSLFGQGQETQYF. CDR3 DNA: TGTGCCAGCAGCTTATTTGGTCAGGGCCAAGAGACCCAGTACTTC.

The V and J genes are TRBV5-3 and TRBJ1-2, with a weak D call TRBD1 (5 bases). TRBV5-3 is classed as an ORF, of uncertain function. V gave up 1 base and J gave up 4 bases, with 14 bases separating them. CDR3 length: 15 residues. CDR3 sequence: CARSLPRTGPYGYTF. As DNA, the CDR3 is TGTGCCAGAAGCTTGCCGCGGACGGGGCCCTATGGCTACACCTTC.